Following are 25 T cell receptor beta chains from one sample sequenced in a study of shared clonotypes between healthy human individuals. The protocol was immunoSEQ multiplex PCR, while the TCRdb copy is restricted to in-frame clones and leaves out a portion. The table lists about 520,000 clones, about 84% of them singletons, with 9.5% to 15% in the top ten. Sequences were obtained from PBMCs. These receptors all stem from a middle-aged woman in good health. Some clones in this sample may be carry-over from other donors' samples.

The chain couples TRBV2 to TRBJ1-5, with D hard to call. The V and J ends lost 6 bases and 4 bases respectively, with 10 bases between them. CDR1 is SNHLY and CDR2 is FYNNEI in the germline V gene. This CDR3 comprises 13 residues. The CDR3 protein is CASSPDGNQPQHF. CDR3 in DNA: TGTGCCAGCAGCCCCGACGGGAATCAGCCCCAGCATTTT. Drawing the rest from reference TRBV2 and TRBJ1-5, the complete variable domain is EPEVTQTPSHQVTQMGQEVILRCVPISNHLYFYWYRQILGQKVEFLVSFYNNEISEKSEIFDDQFSVERPDGSNFTLKIRSTKLEDSAMYFCASSPDGNQPQHFGDGTRLSIL.

In nucleotides, the CDR3 is TGTGCCATCAGAAGCCGCGAGGCCGCGGGGGAGCTGTTTTTT. Translating it yields CAIRSREAAGELFF. J is TRBJ2-2 and V is TRBV10-3; no clear D gene. This CDR3 is built from 14 residues. Germline CDR1 and CDR2: ENHRY and SYGVKD. Trimming took off 6 bases at V and 8 bases at J, with 16 bases between the two ends.

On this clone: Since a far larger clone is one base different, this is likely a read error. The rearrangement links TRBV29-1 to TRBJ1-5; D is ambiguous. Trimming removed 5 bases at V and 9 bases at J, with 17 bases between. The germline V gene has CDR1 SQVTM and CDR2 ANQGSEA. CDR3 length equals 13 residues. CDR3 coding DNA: TGCAGCGTTTTGTTATCAGACGGACTGCCCCAGCATTTT. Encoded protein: CSVLLSDGLPQHF.

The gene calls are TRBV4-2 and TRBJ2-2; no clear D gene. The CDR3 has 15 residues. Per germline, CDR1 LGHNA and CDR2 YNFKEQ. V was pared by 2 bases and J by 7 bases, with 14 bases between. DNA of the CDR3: TGTGCCAGCAGCCAATTATGGCGGTCCGACGGGGAGCTGTTTTTT. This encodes CASSQLWRSDGELFF.

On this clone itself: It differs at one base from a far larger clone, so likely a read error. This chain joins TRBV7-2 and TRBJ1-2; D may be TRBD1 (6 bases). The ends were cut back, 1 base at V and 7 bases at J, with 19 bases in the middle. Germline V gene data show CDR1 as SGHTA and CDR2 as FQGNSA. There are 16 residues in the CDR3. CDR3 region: CASSLELAGEGCGYTF. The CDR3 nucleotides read TGTGCCAGCAGCTTAGAGTTGGCAGGGGAGGGCTGTGGCTACACCTTC.

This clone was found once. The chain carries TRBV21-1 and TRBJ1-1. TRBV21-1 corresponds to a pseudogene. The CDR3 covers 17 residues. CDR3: CASSKVIAPRLNTEAFF. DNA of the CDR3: TGTGCCAGCAGCAAAGTGATAGCCCCCCGGCTGAACACTGAAGCTTTCTTT.

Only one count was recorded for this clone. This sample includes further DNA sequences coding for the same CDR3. CDR3 amino acids: CSVGDTWNIQYF. The CDR3 coding sequence is TGCAGCGTGGGGGATACGTGGAACATTCAGTACTTC. The rearrangement uses TRBV29-1 and TRBJ2-4; the D gene could be TRBD1 or TRBD2 (5 bases each). CDR3 size: 12 residues. The V end was cut by 6 bases, the J end by 7 bases, with 13 bases between. Per the germline V gene, CDR1 is SQVTM and CDR2 is ANQGSEA.

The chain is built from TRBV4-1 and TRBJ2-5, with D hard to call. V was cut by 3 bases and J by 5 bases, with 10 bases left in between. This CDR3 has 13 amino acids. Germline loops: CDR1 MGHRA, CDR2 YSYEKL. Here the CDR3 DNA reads TGCGCCAGCAGCCACCCAGATCAGGAGACCCAGTACTTC. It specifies CASSHPDQETQYF.

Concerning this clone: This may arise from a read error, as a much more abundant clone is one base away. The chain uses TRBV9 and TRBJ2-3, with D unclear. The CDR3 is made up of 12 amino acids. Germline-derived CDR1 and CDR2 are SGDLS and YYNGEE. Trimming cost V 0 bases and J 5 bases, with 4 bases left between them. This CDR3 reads CASSVAVDTQYF. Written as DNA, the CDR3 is TGTGCCAGCAGCGTAGCGGTAGATACGCAGTATTTT.

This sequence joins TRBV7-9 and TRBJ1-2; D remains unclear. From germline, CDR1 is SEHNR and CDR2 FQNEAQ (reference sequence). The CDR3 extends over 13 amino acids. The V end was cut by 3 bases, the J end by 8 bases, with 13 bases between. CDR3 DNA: TGTGCCAGCAGCTTGGGATCAATGGGGGGCTACACCTTC. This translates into CASSLGSMGGYTF.

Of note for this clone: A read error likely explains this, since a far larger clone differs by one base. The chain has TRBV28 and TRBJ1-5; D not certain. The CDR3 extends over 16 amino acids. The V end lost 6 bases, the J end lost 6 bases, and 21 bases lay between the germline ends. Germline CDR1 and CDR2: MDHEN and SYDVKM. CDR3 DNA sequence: TGTGCCAGCAGCGAAGGGCTCAGTAAACCCGGTCAGCCCCAGCATTTT. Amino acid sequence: CASSEGLSKPGQPQHF. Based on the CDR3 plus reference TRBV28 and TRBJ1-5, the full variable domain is DVKVTQSSRYLVKRTGEKVFLECVQDMDHENMFWYRQDPGLGLRLIYFSYDVKMKEKGDIPEGYSVSREKKERFSLILESASTNQTSMYLCASSEGLSKPGQPQHFGDGTRLSIL.

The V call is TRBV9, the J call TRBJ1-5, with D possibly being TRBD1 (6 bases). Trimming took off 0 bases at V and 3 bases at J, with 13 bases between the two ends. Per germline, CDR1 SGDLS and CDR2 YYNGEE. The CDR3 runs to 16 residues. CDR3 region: CASSVEEGGYNQPQHF. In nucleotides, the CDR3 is TGTGCCAGCAGCGTAGAAGAGGGGGGGTACAATCAGCCCCAGCATTTT.

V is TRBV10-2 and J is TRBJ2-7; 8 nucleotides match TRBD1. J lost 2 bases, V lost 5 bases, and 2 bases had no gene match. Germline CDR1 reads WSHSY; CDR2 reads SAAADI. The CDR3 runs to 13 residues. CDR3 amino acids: CASSQGAPYEQYF. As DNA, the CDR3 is TGCGCCAGCAGTCAGGGGGCCCCCTACGAGCAGTACTTC.

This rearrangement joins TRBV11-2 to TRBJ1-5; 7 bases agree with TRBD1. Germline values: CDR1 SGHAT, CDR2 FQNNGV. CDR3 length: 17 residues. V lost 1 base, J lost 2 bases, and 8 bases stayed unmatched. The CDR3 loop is CASSLGSGGDGNQPQHF. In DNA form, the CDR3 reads TGTGCCAGCAGCTTAGGGTCAGGGGGGGACGGCAATCAGCCCCAGCATTTT.

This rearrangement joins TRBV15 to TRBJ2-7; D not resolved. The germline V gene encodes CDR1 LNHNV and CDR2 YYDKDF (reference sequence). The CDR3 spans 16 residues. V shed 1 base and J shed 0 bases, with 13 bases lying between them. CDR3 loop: CATSRGVYGTSYEQYF. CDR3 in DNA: TGTGCCACCAGCAGAGGGGTTTACGGAACCTCCTACGAGCAGTACTTC.

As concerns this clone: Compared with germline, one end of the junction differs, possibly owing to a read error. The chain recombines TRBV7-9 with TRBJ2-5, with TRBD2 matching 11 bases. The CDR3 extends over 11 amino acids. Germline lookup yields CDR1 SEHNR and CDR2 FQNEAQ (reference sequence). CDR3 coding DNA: TGTGCCAGCAGCACTGGGACTAGCGGAGACTTC. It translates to CASSTGTSGDF.

As DNA, the CDR3 is TGTGCCAGCAGTGAAGTTGGCCGGGGGCCCGAGACCCAGTACTTC. This gives the protein CASSEVGRGPETQYF. The V call is TRBV6-1, the J call TRBJ2-5, with D perhaps being TRBD1 or TRBD2 (6 bases each). From germline, CDR1 is MNHNS and CDR2 SASEGT. CDR3 size: 15 residues. The germline V and J ends were trimmed by 1 base and 5 bases, with 14 bases remaining between them.

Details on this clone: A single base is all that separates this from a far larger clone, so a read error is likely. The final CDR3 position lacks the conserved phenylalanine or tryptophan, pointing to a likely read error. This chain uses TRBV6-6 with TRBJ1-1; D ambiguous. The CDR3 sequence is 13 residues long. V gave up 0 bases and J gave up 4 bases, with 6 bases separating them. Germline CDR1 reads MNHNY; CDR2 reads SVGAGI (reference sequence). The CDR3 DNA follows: TGTGCCAGCAGTTACTCGATAAGCACTGAAGCTTTCATT. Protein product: CASSYSISTEAFI.

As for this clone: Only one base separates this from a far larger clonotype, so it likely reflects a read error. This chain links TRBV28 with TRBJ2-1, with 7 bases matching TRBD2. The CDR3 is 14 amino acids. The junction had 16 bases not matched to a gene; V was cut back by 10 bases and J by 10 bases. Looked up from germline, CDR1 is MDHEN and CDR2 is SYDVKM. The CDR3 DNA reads TGTGCCACACTTCAGCTAGCGGAAACCTACGAGCAGTTCTTC. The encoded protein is CATLQLAETYEQFF.

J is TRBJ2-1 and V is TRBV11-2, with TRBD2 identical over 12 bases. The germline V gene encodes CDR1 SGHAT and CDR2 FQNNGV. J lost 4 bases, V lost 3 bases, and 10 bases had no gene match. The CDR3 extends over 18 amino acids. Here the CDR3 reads CASSFGLAGLSRYNEQFF. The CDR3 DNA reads TGTGCCAGCAGCTTTGGACTAGCGGGACTATCGCGTTACAATGAGCAGTTCTTC.

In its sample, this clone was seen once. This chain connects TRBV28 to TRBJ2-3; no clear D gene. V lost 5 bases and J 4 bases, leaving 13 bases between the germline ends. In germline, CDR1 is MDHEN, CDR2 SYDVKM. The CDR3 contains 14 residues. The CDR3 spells CASSELRAADTQYF. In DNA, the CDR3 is TGTGCCAGCAGTGAACTTCGGGCAGCAGATACGCAGTATTTT.

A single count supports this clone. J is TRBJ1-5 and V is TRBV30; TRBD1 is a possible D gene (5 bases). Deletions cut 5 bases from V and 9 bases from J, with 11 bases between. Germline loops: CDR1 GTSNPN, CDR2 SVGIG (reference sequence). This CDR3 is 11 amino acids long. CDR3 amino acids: CAWSRGGPQHF. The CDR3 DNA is TGTGCCTGGTCTCGCGGGGGGCCCCAGCATTTT.

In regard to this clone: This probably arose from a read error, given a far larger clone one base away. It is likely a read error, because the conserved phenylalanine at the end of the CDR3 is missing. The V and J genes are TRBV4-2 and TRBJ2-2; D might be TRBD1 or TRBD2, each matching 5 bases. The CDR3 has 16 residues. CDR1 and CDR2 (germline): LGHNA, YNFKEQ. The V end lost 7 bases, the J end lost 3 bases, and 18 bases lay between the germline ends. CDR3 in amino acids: CASNPLGQGDTGELFL. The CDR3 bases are TGTGCCAGCAACCCATTGGGGCAGGGAGACACCGGGGAGCTGTTTCTT.

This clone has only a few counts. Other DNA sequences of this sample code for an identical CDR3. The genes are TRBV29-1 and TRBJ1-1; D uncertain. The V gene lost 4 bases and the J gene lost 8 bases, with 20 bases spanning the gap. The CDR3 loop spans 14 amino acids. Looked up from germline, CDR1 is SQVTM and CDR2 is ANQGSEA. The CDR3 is CSVGTGNPGTEAFF. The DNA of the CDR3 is TGCAGCGTTGGCACTGGGAACCCGGGCACCGAAGCTTTCTTT.

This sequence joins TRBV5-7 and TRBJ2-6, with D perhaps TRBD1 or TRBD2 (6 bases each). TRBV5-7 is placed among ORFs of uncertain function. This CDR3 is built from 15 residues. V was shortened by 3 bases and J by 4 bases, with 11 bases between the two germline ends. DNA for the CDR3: TGTGCCAGCAGCTCCTGGGGGGCCGGGGCCAACGTCCTGACTTTC. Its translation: CASSSWGAGANVLTF.